This TCR beta chain is from a study of a mutant IDH1 vaccine in newly diagnosed glioma. In the study overall: Sex distribution of treated patients was about 60% male and around 40% female; mean age was around 40 years. Patients previously underwent radiotherapy, temozolomide, or both, and most underwent both.

Regarding time point: baseline, week 1 (first vaccination visit). Treatment of the sample: pre-vaccination baseline after standard-of-care therapy. Measured with immunoSEQ multiplex PCR; TCRdb has only the in-frame clones, and not every one. This sample has some 87,000 clones, with over 75% found just once. On this clone itself: Its antigen remains unknown.

Broader study findings: Pseudoprogression looked unconnected to shifts in top peripheral T cell clonotypes.

The CDR3 runs 12 residues. CDR1 and CDR2 (germline): SGHTA, FQGNSA. Trimming stripped 3 bases from V and 8 bases from J, with 10 bases between. This receptor was taken from a man aged 35 to 55 with glioma. The V gene is TRBV7-2, the J gene TRBJ1-2; D gene uncertain. The material sequenced was PBMCs, taken from a glioma patient treated with radiotherapy, temozolomide or both. The CDR3 sequence is CASSFSSEGYTF. Written as DNA, the CDR3 is TGTGCCAGCAGCTTCTCATCAGAAGGCTACACCTTC. Supplemented by reference TRBV7-2 and TRBJ1-2, the full variable domain reads GAGVSQSPSNKVTEKGKDVELRCDPISGHTALYWYRQSLGQGLEFLIYFQGNSAPDKSGLPSDRFSAERTGGSVSTLTIQRTQQEDSAVYLCASSFSSEGYTFGSGTRLTVV.